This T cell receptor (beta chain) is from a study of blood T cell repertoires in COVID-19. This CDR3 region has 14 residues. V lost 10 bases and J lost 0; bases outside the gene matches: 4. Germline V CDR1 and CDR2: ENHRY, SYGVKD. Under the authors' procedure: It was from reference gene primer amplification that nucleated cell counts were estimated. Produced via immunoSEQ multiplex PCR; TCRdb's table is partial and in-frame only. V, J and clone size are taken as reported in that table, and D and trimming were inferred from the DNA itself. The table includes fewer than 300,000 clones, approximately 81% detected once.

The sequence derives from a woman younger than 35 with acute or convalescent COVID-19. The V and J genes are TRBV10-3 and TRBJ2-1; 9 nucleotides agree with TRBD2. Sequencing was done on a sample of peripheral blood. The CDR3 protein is CATRAGGSYNEQFF. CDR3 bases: TGTGCCACCCGAGCGGGAGGCTCCTACAATGAGCAGTTCTTC.